The clone carrying this TCR beta chain was seen only a few times. As yet, its antigen is unknown. Genomic DNA provided the template from which TCR beta VDJ and CDR3 profiles were obtained. TCRdb ran MiXCR on the reads and lists one entry per CDR3 protein. The repertoire consists of around 160,000 distinct CDR3 sequences, with around 48% occurring once and the leading ten covering less than 3%. Before being chosen for sequencing, patients had shown CD8+CD57+ cell expansion by flow cytometry. Each patient gave a blood sample that was collected before any therapy had been received. This record comes from a study of CD8+CD57+ T cells in acquired aplastic anemia. Findings of the study overall: Around 29 CD8+ CDR3 sequences were shared between patients and controls.

Between the trimmed V and J ends, which lost 4 bases and 0 bases, there was a span of 4 bases. The V gene's germline CDR1 is ENHRY and CDR2 SYGVKD. The CDR3 totals 12 residues. The genes are TRBV10-3 and TRBJ2-7; D call uncertain. Sequences were obtained from sorted CD4+, CD8+, or CD8+CD57+ T cells (not recorded which) from PBMCs. The receptor was derived from a human donor with aplastic anemia. CDR3 DNA: TGTGCCATCAGTGCTAGCTCCTACGAGCAGTACTTC. This translates into CAISASSYEQYF.